This TCR beta chain is drawn from a study of beta chain features in type 1 diabetes. Every isolated RNA sample was fully reverse transcribed, so sequencing captured expressed TCRB transcripts. Assay used: immunoSEQ multiplex PCR; TCRdb lists only in-frame clones, some missing. Of roughly 350,000 clones in the sample, 11% were seen once. Study findings and constraints: TCRB repertoires of naive, central memory and Treg cells appeared more similar among patients than among healthy donors.

This CDR3 region has 10 residues. Germline CDR1 is DFQATT and CDR2 is SNEGSKA (reference sequence). V was trimmed by 6 bases and J by 6 bases, leaving 9 bases between them. This clone was seen a handful of times. Antigen: not known. Using CD45RO/CCR7/CD25/CD127/CD95/CD27, CD4+ naive, central memory, regulatory and stem cell-like memory cells were sorted. The sample was naive CD4+ T cells from blood. The source is a woman aged 25 to 39 in good health. The genes are TRBV20-1 and TRBJ2-7; D is unclear. The CDR3 sequence: CSARAIEQYF. CDR3 DNA sequence: TGCAGTGCCCGAGCTATCGAGCAGTACTTC.